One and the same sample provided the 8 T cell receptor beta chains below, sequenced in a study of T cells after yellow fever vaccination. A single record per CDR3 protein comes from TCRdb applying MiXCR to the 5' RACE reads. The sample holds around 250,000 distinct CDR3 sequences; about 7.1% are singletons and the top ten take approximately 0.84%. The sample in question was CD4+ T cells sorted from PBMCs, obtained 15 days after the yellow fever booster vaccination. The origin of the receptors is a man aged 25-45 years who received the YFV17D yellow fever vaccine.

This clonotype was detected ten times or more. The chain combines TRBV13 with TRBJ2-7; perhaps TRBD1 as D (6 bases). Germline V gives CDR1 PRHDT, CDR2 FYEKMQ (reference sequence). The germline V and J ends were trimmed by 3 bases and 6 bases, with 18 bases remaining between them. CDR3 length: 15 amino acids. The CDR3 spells CASSFAQGREGEQYF. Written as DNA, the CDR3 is TGTGCCAGCAGCTTCGCACAGGGAAGAGAAGGCGAGCAGTACTTC.

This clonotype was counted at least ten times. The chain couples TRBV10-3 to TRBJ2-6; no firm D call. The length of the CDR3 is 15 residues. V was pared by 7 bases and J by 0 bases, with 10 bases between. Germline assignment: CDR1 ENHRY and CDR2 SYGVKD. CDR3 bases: TGTGCCATCACTCTAAAAAGCTCTGGGGCCAACGTCCTGACTTTC. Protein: CAITLKSSGANVLTF.

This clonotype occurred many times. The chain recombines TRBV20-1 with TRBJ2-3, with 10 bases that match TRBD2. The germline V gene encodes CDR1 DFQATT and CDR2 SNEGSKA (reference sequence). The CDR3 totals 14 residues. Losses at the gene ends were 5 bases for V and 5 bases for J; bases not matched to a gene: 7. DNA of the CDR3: TGCAGTGCTTTGAGCGGGAGGGCCAAAGATACGCAGTATTTT. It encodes CSALSGRAKDTQYF.

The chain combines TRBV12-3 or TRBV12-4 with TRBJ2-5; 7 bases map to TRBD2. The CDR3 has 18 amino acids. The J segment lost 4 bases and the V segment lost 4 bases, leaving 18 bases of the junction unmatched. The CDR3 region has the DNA TGTGCCAGCAGTTCCCTTCCCAGTGGGAGGGCCGGAGTAGAGACCCAGTACTTC. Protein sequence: CASSSLPSGRAGVETQYF.

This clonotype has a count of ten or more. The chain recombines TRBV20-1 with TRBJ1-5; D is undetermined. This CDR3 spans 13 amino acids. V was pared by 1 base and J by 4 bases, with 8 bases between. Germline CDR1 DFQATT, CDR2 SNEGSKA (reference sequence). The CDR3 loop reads CSARVEVNQPQHF. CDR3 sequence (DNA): TGCAGTGCTAGAGTGGAGGTTAATCAGCCCCAGCATTTT.

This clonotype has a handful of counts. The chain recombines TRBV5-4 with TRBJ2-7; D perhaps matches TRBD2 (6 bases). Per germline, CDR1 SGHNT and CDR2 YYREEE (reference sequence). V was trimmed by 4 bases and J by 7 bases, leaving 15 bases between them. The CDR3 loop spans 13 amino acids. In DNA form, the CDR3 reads TGTGCCAGCAGCCCGGGACTCCAAGGAGAGCAGTACTTC. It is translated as CASSPGLQGEQYF.

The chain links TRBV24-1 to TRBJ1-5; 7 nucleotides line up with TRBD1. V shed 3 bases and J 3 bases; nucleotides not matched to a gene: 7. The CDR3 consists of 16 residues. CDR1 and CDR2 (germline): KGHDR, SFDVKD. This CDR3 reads CATSDATGRDNQPQHF. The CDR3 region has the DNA TGTGCCACCAGTGATGCGACAGGGAGGGACAATCAGCCCCAGCATTTT.

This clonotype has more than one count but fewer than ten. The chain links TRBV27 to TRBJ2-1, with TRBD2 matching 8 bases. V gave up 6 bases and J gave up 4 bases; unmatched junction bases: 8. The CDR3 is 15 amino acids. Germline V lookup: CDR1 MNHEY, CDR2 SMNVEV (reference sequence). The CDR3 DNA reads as TGTGCCAGCAGCCGGGGGGGAGTTGGATACAATGAGCAGTTCTTC. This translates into CASSRGGVGYNEQFF.